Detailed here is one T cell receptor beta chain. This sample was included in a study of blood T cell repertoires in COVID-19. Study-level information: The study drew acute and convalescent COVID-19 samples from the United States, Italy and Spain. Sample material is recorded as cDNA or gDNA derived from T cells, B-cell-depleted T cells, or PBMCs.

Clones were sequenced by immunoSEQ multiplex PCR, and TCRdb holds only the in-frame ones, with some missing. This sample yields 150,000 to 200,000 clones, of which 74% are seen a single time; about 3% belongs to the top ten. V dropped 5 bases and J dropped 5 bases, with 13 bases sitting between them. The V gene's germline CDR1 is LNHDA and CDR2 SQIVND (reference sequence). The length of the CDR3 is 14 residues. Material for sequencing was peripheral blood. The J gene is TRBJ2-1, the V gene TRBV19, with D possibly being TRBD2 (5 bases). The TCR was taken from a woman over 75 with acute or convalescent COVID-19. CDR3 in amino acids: CASSSRGPHNEQFF. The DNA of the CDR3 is TGTGCCAGTAGTTCTCGCGGGCCACACAATGAGCAGTTCTTC.